Below, 17 T cell receptor beta chains from the same sample are listed, as sequenced in a study of T cell repertoires in cytomegalovirus infection. TCRdb re-derived calls from the reads in MiXCR, one entry per CDR3 protein. Of under 850,000 distinct CDR3 sequences in the sample, 35% were seen once. Sample: PBMCs. The receptors were gathered from a human donor in good health (CMV status not recorded). Some clones in this sample may be carry-over from other donors' samples.

The rearrangement uses TRBV28 and TRBJ2-1; 11 positions agree with TRBD2. Losses at the gene ends were 9 bases for V and 5 bases for J; bases not matched to a gene: 6. CDR3 length: 14 amino acids. Looked up from germline, CDR1 is MDHEN and CDR2 is SYDVKM. The chain's CDR3 is CASLPSGRNNEQFF. Written as DNA, the CDR3 is TGTGCCAGTCTTCCTAGCGGGAGGAACAATGAGCAGTTCTTC.

This chain joins TRBV7-9 and TRBJ1-3; 8 bases align to TRBD1. V was clipped by 5 bases and J by 4 bases; unmatched bases: 7. This CDR3 contains 15 residues. Per the germline V gene, CDR1 is SEHNR and CDR2 is FQNEAQ (reference sequence). The CDR3 DNA reads as TGTGCCAGCAGCCCGGGACAGGCTGTCGGAAACACCATATATTTT. Translation: CASSPGQAVGNTIYF.

The rearrangement uses TRBV12-3 or TRBV12-4 and TRBJ2-1; 8 nucleotides agree with TRBD2. The CDR3 spans 17 residues. Germline trimming cut 5 bases from V and 2 bases from J; bases unmatched to any gene: 11. Here the CDR3 reads CASSGESGSFAYNEQFF. The CDR3 DNA reads TGTGCCAGCAGTGGGGAAAGCGGGAGCTTTGCCTACAATGAGCAGTTCTTC.

This clonotype was seen a few times. This chain links TRBV7-9 with TRBJ1-2; D ambiguous. The V gene lost 3 bases and the J gene lost 3 bases, with 20 bases spanning the gap. CDR3 length equals 17 residues. The V gene's germline CDR1 is SEHNR and CDR2 FQNEAQ (reference sequence). This CDR3 is CASSFFGDTSTDYGYTF. The DNA of the CDR3 is TGTGCCAGCAGCTTTTTTGGTGACACCTCAACGGACTATGGCTACACCTTC.

The chain couples TRBV20-1 to TRBJ2-7; perhaps TRBD2 as D (6 bases). This CDR3 has 16 amino acids. V lost 0 bases to trimming and J lost 2 bases, with 17 bases between them. Germline V lookup: CDR1 DFQATT, CDR2 SNEGSKA (reference sequence). CDR3 amino acids: CSARDPHLAQPYEQYF. The CDR3 nucleotides are TGCAGTGCTAGAGATCCCCATCTAGCGCAGCCCTACGAGCAGTACTTC.

The chain is built from TRBV7-8 and TRBJ1-6; D is unresolved. The CDR3 has 15 residues. V lost 1 base and J lost 8, with 12 bases in between. Germline assignment: CDR1 SGHVS and CDR2 FQNEAQ. CDR3: CASSLVSMVDSPLHF. CDR3 nucleotide sequence: TGTGCCAGCAGCTTAGTGAGCATGGTCGATTCACCCCTCCACTTT. The variable domain in full, completed from reference TRBV7-8 and TRBJ1-6, reads GAGVSQSPRYKVAKRGQDVALRCDPISGHVSLFWYQQALGQGPEFLTYFQNEAQLDKSGLPSDRFFAERPEGSVSTLKIQRTQQEDSAVYLCASSLVSMVDSPLHFGNGTRLTVT.

V gene TRBV28 combines with J gene TRBJ1-1; tentatively, D is TRBD1 (6 bases). This CDR3 comprises 16 residues. V was clipped by 4 bases and J by 3 bases, with 18 bases between them. Per germline, CDR1 MDHEN and CDR2 SYDVKM. CDR3 nucleotide sequence: TGTGCCAGCAGTTGGGGGTTTGACAGGAGAGACACTGAAGCTTTCTTT. Translation: CASSWGFDRRDTEAFF.

The J gene is TRBJ2-5, the V gene TRBV28; TRBD1 matches 9 bases. CDR3 length equals 16 residues. Germline values: CDR1 MDHEN, CDR2 SYDVKM. Unmatched junction bases numbered 14, after V lost 7 bases and J lost 5 bases. DNA of the CDR3: TGTGCCAGCAAGGGGTTTGGAACAGGGGGCTGGGAGACCCAGTACTTC. Translation: CASKGFGTGGWETQYF.

V gene TRBV5-4 combines with J gene TRBJ1-2, with TRBD1 as a possible D gene (6 bases). Trimming pared 4 bases from V and 4 bases from J, leaving 20 bases between. Looked up from germline, CDR1 is SGHNT and CDR2 is YYREEE (reference sequence). The CDR3 is made up of 16 amino acids. The CDR3 sequence: CASSPTQGGGGYGYTF. Here the CDR3 DNA reads TGTGCCAGCAGCCCCACCCAAGGTGGAGGGGGCTATGGCTACACCTTC.

The rearrangement joins TRBV4-1 to TRBJ1-6; D gene unclear. The CDR3 is 15 residues long. CDR1 MGHRA and CDR2 YSYEKL come from the germline V gene. Deletions cut 1 base from V and 4 bases from J, with 8 bases between. The CDR3 loop is CASSQGQVYNSPLHF. As DNA, the CDR3 is TGCGCCAGCAGCCAAGGTCAGGTTTATAATTCACCCCTCCACTTT.

This clonotype was seen more than once but under ten times. The chain joins TRBV12-3 or TRBV12-4 to TRBJ2-3, with D possibly matching TRBD2 (6 bases). The CDR3 consists of 15 residues. Trimming shortened V by 4 bases and J by 4 bases, and 15 bases separated the two germline ends. Written as DNA, the CDR3 is TGTGCCAGCAGTTCCCTACTAGCCGCCTCAGATACGCAGTATTTT. Encoded protein: CASSSLLAASDTQYF.

The CDR3: CSARPWAVGNTGELFF. CDR3 sequence (DNA): TGCAGTGCTAGACCCTGGGCTGTTGGGAACACCGGGGAGCTGTTTTTT. This sequence joins TRBV20-1 and TRBJ2-2; D not certain. With 2 bases removed from V and 1 base from J, the gap between germline ends came to 14 bases. This CDR3 region has 16 residues. Germline lookup yields CDR1 DFQATT and CDR2 SNEGSKA (reference sequence).

The V gene is TRBV4-1, the J gene TRBJ2-2; D could derive from TRBD1 or TRBD2 (5 bases each). V lost 3 bases, J lost 3 bases, and 26 bases lay in between. CDR3 length: 20 residues. Germline V gene lookup returns CDR1 MGHRA and CDR2 YSYEKL. The CDR3 here is CASSQEPNTGTNFYTGELFF. The CDR3 coding sequence is TGCGCCAGCAGCCAGGAGCCCAATACCGGGACGAACTTTTACACCGGGGAGCTGTTTTTT.

The chain employs TRBV7-9 and TRBJ2-2, with 7 bases aligning to TRBD1. Germline V gene data show CDR1 as SEHNR and CDR2 as FQNEAQ (reference sequence). J gave up 4 bases and V 5 bases, and 7 bases lay outside the gene matches. The CDR3 is 15 residues long. DNA for the CDR3: TGTGCCAGCAGCCCGCCGGGACAGTTCACCGGGGAGCTGTTTTTT. This encodes CASSPPGQFTGELFF.

This clonotype was counted ten times or more. This chain connects TRBV7-2 to TRBJ1-5; D ambiguous. Looked up from germline, CDR1 is SGHTA and CDR2 is FQGNSA. V shed 5 bases and J shed 0 bases, with 5 bases lying between them. This CDR3 comprises 13 residues. The CDR3 region has the DNA TGTGCCAGCAGCCCCCATAGCAATCAGCCCCAGCATTTT. It translates to CASSPHSNQPQHF.

This clonotype has ten or more counts. This chain links TRBV4-1 with TRBJ1-1, with D unclear. Trimming cost V 2 bases and J 9 bases, with 19 bases left between them. CDR1 and CDR2 from the germline V gene are MGHRA and YSYEKL. CDR3 size: 15 residues. Here the CDR3 reads CASSQRFLQPTQAFF. The DNA of the CDR3 is TGCGCCAGCAGCCAACGCTTCCTTCAACCGACCCAAGCTTTCTTT.

This clonotype was found a few times. The chain recombines TRBV6-8 with TRBJ2-5; D gene unclear. The CDR3 is made up of 13 amino acids. Trimming pared 2 bases from V and 5 bases from J, leaving 9 bases between. Germline CDR1 and CDR2: MNHGY and SAAAGT. The CDR3 spells CASSYGVGETQYF. The CDR3 nucleotides read TGTGCCAGCAGTTACGGGGTAGGGGAGACCCAGTACTTC.